This T cell receptor (beta chain) was observed in a study of radiotherapy plus CTLA-4 blockade in lung cancer. Study-level information: Overall, approximately 17% of patients showed an objective response, while 31% attained disease control. Study-level findings and limits: In blood, after radiotherapy plus ipilimumab, tumor-derived TCR clones expanded. How blood T cell clones changed early, along with interferon-beta, reportedly forecast response best.

Assay used: immunoSEQ multiplex PCR; TCRdb lists only in-frame clones, some missing. The sample includes 60,000 to 70,000 clones, 79% of them seen just once. The germline gives CDR1 SGHTA, CDR2 FQGNSA. The CDR3 consists of 15 residues. V lost 5 bases, J lost 6 bases, and 10 bases stayed unmatched. Each patient with chemo-refractory metastatic non-small-cell lung cancer was treated with focal radiation plus CTLA-4 blockade using ipilimumab. Concerning this clone itself: Its target is not known.

The sample was peripheral blood, taken from a patient treated with radiotherapy plus ipilimumab. The TCR originated in a human donor with non-small cell lung cancer who had a complete response to radiotherapy plus ipilimumab. V usage is TRBV7-2 and J usage is TRBJ2-1; 7 nucleotides align to TRBD2. In DNA form, the CDR3 reads TGTGCCAGCAGCCGACAAGCGGGACTCAGCAATGAGCAGTTCTTC. Protein product: CASSRQAGLSNEQFF.